This TCR beta chain was sequenced during a study of blood T cell repertoires in COVID-19. Study-level information: Researchers got acute and convalescent COVID-19 samples from the United States, Italy and Spain. Sources were T cells, B-cell-depleted T cells, or PBMCs; the material itself was cDNA or gDNA.

This clone was found a few times. Authors' processing steps: Reference gene primer amplification gave nucleated cell count estimates. Assay: immunoSEQ multiplex PCR; the TCRdb copy retains only in-frame clones and omits some. The DNA was the basis for D and trimming; V, J and clone size are from that table. The data hold 40,000 to 50,000 clones, with roughly four fifths observed a single time. This CDR3 has 15 residues. Looked up from germline, CDR1 is SGHKS and CDR2 is YYEKEE (reference sequence). The V end lost 2 bases, the J end lost 15 bases, and 24 bases lay between the germline ends. The sequence was collected from a woman in her 70s with acute or convalescent COVID-19. The sample was peripheral blood. The chain links TRBV5-5 to TRBJ2-1, with TRBD2 as a possible D gene (5 bases). In DNA, the CDR3 is TGTGCCAGCAGCTTATCACTGGCTCAAAGGCTAGCTTGGTTCTTC. Translation: CASSLSLAQRLAWFF. Based on the CDR3 plus reference TRBV5-5 and TRBJ2-1, the full variable domain is DAGVTQSPTHLIKTRGQQVTLRCSPISGHKSVSWYQQVLGQGPQFIFQYYEKEERGRGNFPDRFSARQFPNYSSELNVNALLLGDSALYLCASSLSLAQRLAWFFGPGTRLTVL.